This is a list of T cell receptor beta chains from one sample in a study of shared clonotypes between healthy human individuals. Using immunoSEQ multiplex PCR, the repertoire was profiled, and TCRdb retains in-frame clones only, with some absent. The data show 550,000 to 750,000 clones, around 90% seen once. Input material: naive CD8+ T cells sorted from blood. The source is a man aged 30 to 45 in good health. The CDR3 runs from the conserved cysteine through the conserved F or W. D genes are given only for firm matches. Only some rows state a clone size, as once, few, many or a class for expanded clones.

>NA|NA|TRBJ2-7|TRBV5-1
TGCGCCAGCAGCTTGTATCCAGGGGACCGTTACGAGCAGTACTTC
CASSLYPGDRYEQYF
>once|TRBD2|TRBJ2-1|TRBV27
TGTGCCAGCAGTCCCCAAATCCTAGCGGGAGATATGGGCGATGAGCAGTTCTTC
CASSPQILAGDMGDEQFF
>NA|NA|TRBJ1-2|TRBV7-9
TGTGCCAGCAGCGCCGTCGGAGGGGCCCTCTATGGCTACACCTTC
CASSAVGGALYGYTF
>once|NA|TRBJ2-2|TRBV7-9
TGTGCCAGCAGCCCCCCCCTAATCACCGGGGAGCTGTTTTTT
CASSPPLITGELFF
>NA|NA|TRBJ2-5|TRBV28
TGTGCCAGCACCCCCCGGCTGGTGGGAGCTCAAGAGACCCAGTACTTC
CASTPRLVGAQETQYF
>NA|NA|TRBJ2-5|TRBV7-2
TGTGCCAGCAGCTTAACGGAGGGCCGGACCCAGTACTTC
CASSLTEGRTQYF
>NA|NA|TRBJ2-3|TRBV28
TGTGCCAGCAGTTTAAGGTTTGAACGGCGAGCACGCACAGATACGCAGTATTTT
CASSLRFERRARTDTQYF
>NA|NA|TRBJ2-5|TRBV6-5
TGTGCCAGCAGTTACGGGGGGCGGCAAGAGACCCAGTACTTC
CASSYGGRQETQYF
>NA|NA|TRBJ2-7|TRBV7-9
TGTGCCAGCAGCTTAGGCGACGAGCAGTACTTC
CASSLGDEQYF
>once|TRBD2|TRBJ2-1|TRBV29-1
TGCAGCCCCCGGCTAGCGGACTACAATGAGCAGTTCTTC
CSPRLADYNEQFF
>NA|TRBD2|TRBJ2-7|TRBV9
TGTGCCAGCAGCGTGGAAGCGGGAGGGTACGAGCAGTACTTC
CASSVEAGGYEQYF
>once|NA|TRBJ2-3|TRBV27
TGTGCCAGCATACCCGGAGGGCCCCGGAGGGCCACAGATACGCAGTATTTT
CASIPGGPRRATDTQYF
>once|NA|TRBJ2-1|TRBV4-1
TGCGCCAGCAGCCAACTTAATCACTACACCTCGTACAATGAGCAGTTCTTC
CASSQLNHYTSYNEQFF
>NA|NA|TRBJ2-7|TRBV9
TGTGCCAGCAGCGTAGGGGGCGGGCCGGGGGTTGACGAGCAGTACTTC
CASSVGGGPGVDEQYF
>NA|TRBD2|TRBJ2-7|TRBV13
TGTGCCAGCAGCCTGGGAGGGTACGAGCAGTACTTC
CASSLGGYEQYF
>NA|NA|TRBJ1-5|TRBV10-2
TGCGCCAGCACCCCGGGATCGGGGAAATATAGCAATCAGCCCCAGCATTTT
CASTPGSGKYSNQPQHF
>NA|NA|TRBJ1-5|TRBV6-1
TGTGCCAGCAGTGGGGGACCCCAGCATTTT
CASSGGPQHF
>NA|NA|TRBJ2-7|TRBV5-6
TGTGCCAGCAGCTTTGGACGGCTACCCGACGAGCAGTACTTC
CASSFGRLPDEQYF
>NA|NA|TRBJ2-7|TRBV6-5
TGTGCCAGCAGTAACGGGTACGAGCAGTACTTC
CASSNGYEQYF
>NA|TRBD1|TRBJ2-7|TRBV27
TGTGCCAGCAGTTCTAGGGGGCTCTACGAGCAGTACTTC
CASSSRGLYEQYF
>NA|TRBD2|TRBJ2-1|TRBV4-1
TGCGCCAGCAGCCCCCTAGCGGGAGGGGACAGGTTCTTC
CASSPLAGGDRFF
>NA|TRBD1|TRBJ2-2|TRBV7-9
TGTGCCAGCAGCTCTCACCCAGGGGGGAACACCGGGGAGCTGTTTTTT
CASSSHPGGNTGELFF
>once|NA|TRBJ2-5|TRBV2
TGTGCCAGCAGTGACGGTATCCAAGAGACCCAGTACTTC
CASSDGIQETQYF
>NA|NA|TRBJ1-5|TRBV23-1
TGCGCCAGCAGTCAATCGGACCAGCCCCAGCATTTT
CASSQSDQPQHF
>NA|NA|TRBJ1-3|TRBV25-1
TGTGCCAGCAGTCTGGACTCTGGAAACACCATATATTTT
CASSLDSGNTIYF
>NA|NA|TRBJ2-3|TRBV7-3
TGTGCCAGCAGCTCCCCCTCCTCGACTAGCACAGATACGCAGTATTTT
CASSSPSSTSTDTQYF
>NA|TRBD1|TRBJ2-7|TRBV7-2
TGTGCCAGCAGCTTATCGACCGGGACAGGGTTGGAGCAGTACTTC
CASSLSTGTGLEQYF
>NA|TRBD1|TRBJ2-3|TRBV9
TGTGCCAGCAGCCATACTCGGGACAGACCAAGCACAGATACGCAGTATTTT
CASSHTRDRPSTDTQYF
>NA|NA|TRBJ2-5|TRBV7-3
TGTGCCAGCAGCTTAAGTGGGGGAGTAGGGGAGACCCAGTACTTC
CASSLSGGVGETQYF
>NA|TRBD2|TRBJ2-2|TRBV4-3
TGCGCCAGCAGCCAAGCGGTAGCGGGAGAGAGGGGGTCCGGGGAGCTGTTTTTT
CASSQAVAGERGSGELFF
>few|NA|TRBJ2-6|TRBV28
TGTGCCAGCAGTCCAACGATAGGGGTCGGCGTCCTGACTTTC
CASSPTIGVGVLTF
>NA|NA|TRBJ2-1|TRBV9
TGTGCCAGCAGCGGTAGCGGAACCTCCTACAATGAGCAGTTCTTC
CASSGSGTSYNEQFF
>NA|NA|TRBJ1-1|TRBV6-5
TGTGCCAGCAGTACGCAACAGGTGAAGGGCACTGAAGCTTTCTTT
CASSTQQVKGTEAFF
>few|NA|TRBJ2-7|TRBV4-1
TGCGCCAGCAGCCAAGATAATGAGCTCGACGAGCAGTACTTC
CASSQDNELDEQYF
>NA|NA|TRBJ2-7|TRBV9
TGTGCCAGCAGCGTTAGTCAGTCGGCTTACGAGCAGTACTTC
CASSVSQSAYEQYF
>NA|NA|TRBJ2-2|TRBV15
TGTGCCACCCGAGTCGTTGCAGGGGAGCTGTTTTTT
CATRVVAGELFF
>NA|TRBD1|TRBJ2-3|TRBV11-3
TGTGCCAGCAGCAACCGGGACAGGGAGGCAGATACGCAGTATTTT
CASSNRDREADTQYF
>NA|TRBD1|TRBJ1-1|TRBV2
TGTGCCAGCTTGGGGACAGGGGAAGCTTTCTTT
CASLGTGEAFF
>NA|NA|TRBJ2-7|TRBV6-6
TGTGCCAGCAGTTACCCGGAACAGGGCTACCAGCAGTACTTC
CASSYPEQGYQQYF
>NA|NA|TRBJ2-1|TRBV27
TGTGCCAGCAGATCGGCGGGTTTATACAATGAGCAGTTCTTC
CASRSAGLYNEQFF
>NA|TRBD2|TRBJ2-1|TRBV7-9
TGTGCCAGCAGCCATAGCGGGAGGGCCATGAATGAGCAGTTCTTC
CASSHSGRAMNEQFF
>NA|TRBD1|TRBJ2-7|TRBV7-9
TGTGCCAGCACCCAACCGGGACAGCGGACTGACTTC
CASTQPGQRTDF
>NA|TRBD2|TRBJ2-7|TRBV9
TGTGCCAGCAGCGCAGGGACTAGCGGGAGCTACGAGCAGTACTTC
CASSAGTSGSYEQYF
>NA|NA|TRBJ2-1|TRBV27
TGTGCCAGCAGTAGAACGTTCAGGGGCTCCTACAATGAGCAGTTCTTC
CASSRTFRGSYNEQFF
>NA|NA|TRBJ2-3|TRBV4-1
TGCGCCAGCAGCCTCTCCCCTATAGGGCAAGATACGCAGTATTTT
CASSLSPIGQDTQYF
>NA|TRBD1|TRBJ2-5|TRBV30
TGTGCCTGGGGGGGACAGGGGGAGACCCAGTACTTC
CAWGGQGETQYF
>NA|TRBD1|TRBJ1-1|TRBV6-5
TGTGCCAGCAGCCCCGGGACAGGGGGTTTGACTGAAGCTTTCTTT
CASSPGTGGLTEAFF
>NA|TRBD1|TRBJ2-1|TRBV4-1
TGCGCCAGCAGCCCAGGGGGCGAGCAGTTCTTC
CASSPGGEQFF
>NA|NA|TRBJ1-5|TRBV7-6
TGTGCCAGCAGCTTAACGGGCAGCCTAGAGCCCCAGCATTTT
CASSLTGSLEPQHF
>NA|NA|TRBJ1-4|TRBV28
TGTGCCAGCGCGGAAGGCAGGACAGCAACTAATGAAAAACTGTTTTTT
CASAEGRTATNEKLFF
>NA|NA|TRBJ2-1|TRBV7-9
TGTGCCAGCAGTCCGGTGGGGAATGAGCAGTTCTTC
CASSPVGNEQFF
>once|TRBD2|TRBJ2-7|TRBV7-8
TGTGCCAGCAGCCCGGTAGCGGGAGGAGGGTACGAGCAGTACTTC
CASSPVAGGGYEQYF
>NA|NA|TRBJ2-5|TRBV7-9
TGTGCCAGCAGCTTATTTGAGGGCAGGGAGGAGACCCAGTACTTC
CASSLFEGREETQYF
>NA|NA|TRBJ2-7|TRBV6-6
TGTGCCAGCAGTAGCGACAGATACTACGAGCAGTACTTC
CASSSDRYYEQYF
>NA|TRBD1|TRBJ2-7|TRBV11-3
TGTGCCAGCAGCCCCGGACAGGGAAGCTACGAGCAGTACTTC
CASSPGQGSYEQYF